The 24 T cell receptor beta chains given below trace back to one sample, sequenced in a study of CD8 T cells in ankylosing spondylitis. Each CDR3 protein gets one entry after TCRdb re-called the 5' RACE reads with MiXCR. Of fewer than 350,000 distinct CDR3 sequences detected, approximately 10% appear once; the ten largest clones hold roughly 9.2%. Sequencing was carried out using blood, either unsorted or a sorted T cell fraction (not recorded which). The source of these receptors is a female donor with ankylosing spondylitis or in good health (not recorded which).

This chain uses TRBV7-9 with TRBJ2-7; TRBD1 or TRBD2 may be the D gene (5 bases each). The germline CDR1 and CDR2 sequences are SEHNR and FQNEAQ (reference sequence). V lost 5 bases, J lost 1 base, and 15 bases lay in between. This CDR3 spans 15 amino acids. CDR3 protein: CASSPGTGRSYEQYF. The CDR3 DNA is TGTGCCAGCAGCCCCGGTACGGGACGATCCTACGAGCAGTACTTC.

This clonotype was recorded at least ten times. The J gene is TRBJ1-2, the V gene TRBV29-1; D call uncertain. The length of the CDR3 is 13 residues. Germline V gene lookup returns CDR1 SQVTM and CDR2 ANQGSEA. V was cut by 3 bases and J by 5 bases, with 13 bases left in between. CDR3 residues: CSVEPGEGYGYTF. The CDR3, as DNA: TGCAGCGTTGAGCCCGGGGAGGGTTATGGCTACACCTTC.

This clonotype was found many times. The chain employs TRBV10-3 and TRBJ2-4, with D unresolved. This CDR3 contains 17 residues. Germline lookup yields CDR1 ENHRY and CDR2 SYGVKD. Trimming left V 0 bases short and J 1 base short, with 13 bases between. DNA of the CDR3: TGTGCCATCAGTGAGTCGGGCAGTCTCGTGGCCAAAAACATTCAGTACTTC. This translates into CAISESGSLVAKNIQYF.

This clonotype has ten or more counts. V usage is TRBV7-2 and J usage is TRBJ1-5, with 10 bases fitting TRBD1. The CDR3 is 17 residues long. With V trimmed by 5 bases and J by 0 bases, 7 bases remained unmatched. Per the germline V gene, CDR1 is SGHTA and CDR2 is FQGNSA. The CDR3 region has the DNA TGTGCCAGCAGCCTCGGACAGGGGGACTTTAGCAATCAGCCCCAGCATTTT. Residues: CASSLGQGDFSNQPQHF. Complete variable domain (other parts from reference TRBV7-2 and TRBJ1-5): GAGVSQSPSNKVTEKGKDVELRCDPISGHTALYWYRQSLGQGLEFLIYFQGNSAPDKSGLPSDRFSAERTGGSVSTLTIQRTQQEDSAVYLCASSLGQGDFSNQPQHFGDGTRLSIL.

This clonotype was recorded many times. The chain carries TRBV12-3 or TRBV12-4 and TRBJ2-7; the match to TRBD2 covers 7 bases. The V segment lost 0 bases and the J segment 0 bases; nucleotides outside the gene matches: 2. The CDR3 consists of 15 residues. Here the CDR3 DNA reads TGTGCCAGCAGTTTAGCTAGCGGGTTCTCCTACGAGCAGTACTTC. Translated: CASSLASGFSYEQYF.

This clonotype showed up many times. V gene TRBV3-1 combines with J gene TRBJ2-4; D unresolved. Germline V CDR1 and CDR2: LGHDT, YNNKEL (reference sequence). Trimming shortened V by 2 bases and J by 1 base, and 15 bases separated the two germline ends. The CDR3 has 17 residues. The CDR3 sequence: CASSQLGLEGAKNIQYF. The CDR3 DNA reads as TGTGCCAGCAGCCAATTAGGGCTCGAAGGGGCCAAAAACATTCAGTACTTC.

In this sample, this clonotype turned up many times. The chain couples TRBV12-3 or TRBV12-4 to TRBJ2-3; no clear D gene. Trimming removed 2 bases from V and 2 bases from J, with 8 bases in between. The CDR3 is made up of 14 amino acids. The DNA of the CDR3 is TGTGCCAGCAGTTTAAACACCTACACAGATACGCAGTATTTT. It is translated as CASSLNTYTDTQYF.

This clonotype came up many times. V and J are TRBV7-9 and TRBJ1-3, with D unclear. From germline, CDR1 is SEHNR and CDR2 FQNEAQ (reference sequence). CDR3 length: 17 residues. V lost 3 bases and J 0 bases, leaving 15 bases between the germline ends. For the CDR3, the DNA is TGTGCCAGCAGCTTGTTAGGCAGACCCTCCTCTGGAAACACCATATATTTT. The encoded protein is CASSLLGRPSSGNTIYF.

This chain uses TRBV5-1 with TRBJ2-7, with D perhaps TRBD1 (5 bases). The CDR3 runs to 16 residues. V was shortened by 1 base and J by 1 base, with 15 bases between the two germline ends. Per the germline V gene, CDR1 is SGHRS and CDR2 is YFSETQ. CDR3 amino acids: CASSLTQGEWSYEQYF. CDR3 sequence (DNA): TGCGCCAGCAGCTTGACCCAGGGCGAGTGGTCCTACGAGCAGTACTTC.

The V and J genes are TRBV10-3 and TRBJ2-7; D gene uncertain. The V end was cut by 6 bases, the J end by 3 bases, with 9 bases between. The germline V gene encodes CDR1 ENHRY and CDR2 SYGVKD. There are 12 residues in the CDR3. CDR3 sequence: CAISLDGYEQYF. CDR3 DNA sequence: TGTGCCATCAGCCTAGACGGCTACGAGCAGTACTTC.

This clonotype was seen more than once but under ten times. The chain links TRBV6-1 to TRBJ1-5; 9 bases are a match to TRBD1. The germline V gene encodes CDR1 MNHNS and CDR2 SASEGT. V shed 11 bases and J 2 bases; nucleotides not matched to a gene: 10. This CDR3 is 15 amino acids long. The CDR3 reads CAAGQGDRGNQPQHF. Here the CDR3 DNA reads TGTGCCGCCGGTCAGGGGGACAGGGGCAATCAGCCCCAGCATTTT.

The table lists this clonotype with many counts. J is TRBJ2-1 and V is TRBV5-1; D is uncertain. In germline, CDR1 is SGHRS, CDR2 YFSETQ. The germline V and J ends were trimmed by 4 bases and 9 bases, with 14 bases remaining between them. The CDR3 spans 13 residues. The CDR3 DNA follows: TGCGCCAGCAGCGCTATAGAAATTGGTGAGCAGTTCTTC. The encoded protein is CASSAIEIGEQFF.

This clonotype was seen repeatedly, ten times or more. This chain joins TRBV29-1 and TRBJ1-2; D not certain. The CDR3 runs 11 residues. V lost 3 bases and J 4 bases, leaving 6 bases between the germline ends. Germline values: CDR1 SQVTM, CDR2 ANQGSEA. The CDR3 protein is CSVDSGYGYTF. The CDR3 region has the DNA TGCAGCGTTGACAGTGGCTATGGCTACACCTTC. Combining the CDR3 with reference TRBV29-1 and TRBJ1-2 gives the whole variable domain SAVISQKPSRDICQRGTSLTIQCQVDSQVTMMFWYRQQPGQSLTLIATANQGSEATYESGFVIDKFPISRPNLTFSTLTVSNMSPEDSSIYLCSVDSGYGYTFGSGTRLTVV.

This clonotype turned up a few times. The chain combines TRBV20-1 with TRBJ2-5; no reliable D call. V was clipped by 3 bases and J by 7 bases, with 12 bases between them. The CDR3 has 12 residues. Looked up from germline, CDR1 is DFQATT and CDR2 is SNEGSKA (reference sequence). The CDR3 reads CSAREIVVTQYF. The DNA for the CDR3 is TGCAGTGCTAGGGAAATCGTGGTGACCCAGTACTTC.

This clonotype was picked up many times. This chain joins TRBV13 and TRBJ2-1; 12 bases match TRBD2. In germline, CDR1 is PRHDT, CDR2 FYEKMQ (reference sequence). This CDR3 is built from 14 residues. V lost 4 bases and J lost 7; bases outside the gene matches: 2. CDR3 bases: TGTGCCAGCAGCTCAGGACTAGCGGGGAATGAGCAGTTCTTC. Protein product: CASSSGLAGNEQFF.

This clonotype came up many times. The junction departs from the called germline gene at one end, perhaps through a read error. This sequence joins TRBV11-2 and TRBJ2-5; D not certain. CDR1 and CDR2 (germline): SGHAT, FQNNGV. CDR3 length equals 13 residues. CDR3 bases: TGTGCCAGCAGCTTAGATCCCGGCGCGAATCATGGCTTC. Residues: CASSLDPGANHGF.

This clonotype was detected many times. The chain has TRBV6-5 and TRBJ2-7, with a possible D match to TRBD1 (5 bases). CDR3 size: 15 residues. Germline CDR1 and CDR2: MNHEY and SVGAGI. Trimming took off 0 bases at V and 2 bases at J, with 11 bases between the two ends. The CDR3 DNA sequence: TGTGCCAGCAGTTACTCCCGGGCAGGGACCTACGAGCAGTACTTC. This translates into CASSYSRAGTYEQYF.

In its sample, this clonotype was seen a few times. CDR3 residues: CASRNGHYNEQFF. The CDR3 coding sequence is TGTGCCAGCAGGAATGGGCACTACAATGAGCAGTTCTTC. This chain uses TRBV28 with TRBJ2-1; D gene ambiguous. The V end lost 6 bases, the J end lost 3 bases, and 9 bases lay between the germline ends. Germline loops: CDR1 MDHEN, CDR2 SYDVKM. This CDR3 region has 13 residues.

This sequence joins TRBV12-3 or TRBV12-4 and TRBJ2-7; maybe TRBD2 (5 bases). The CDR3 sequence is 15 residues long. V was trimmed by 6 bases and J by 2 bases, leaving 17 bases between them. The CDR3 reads CASRSSGRPPYEQYF. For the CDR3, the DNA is TGTGCCAGCAGGTCGTCGGGGAGACCTCCCTACGAGCAGTACTTC.

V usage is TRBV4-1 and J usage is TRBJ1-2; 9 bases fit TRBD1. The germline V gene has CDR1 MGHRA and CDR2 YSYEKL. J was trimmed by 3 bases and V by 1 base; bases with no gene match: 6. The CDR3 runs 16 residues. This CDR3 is CASSQARGQGDYGYTF. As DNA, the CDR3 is TGCGCCAGCAGCCAAGCCCGGGGACAGGGAGACTATGGCTACACCTTC.

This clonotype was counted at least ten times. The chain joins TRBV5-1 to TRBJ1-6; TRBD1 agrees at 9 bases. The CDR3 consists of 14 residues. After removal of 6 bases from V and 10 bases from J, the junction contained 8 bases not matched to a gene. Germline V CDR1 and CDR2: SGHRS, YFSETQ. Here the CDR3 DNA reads TGCGCCAGCACCGGAGGGACAGGGAGATCACCCCTCCACTTT. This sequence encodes CASTGGTGRSPLHF. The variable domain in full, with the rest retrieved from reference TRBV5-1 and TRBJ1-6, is KAGVTQTPRYLIKTRGQQVTLSCSPISGHRSVSWYQQTPGQGLQFLFEYFSETQRNKGNFPGRFSGRQFSNSRSEMNVSTLELGDSALYLCASTGGTGRSPLHFGNGTRLTVT.

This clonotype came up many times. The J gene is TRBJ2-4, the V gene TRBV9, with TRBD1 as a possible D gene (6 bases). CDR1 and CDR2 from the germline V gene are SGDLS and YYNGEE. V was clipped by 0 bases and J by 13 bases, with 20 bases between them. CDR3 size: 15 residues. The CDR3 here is CASSVEARDKSLQYF. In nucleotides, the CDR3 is TGTGCCAGCAGCGTAGAGGCCAGGGACAAGTCCCTGCAGTACTTC.

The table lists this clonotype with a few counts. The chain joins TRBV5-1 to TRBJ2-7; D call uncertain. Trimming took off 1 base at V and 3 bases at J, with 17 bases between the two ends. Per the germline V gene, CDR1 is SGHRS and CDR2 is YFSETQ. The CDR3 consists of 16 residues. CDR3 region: CASSLLRRAVGYEQYF. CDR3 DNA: TGCGCCAGCAGCTTGCTCAGGAGAGCCGTCGGCTACGAGCAGTACTTC.

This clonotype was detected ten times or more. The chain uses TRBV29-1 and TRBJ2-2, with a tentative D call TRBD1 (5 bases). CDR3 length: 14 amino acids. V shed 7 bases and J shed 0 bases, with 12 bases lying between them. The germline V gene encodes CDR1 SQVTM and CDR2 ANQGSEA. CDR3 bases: TGCAGCGCCCCGGACACTACGAACACCGGGGAGCTGTTTTTT. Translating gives CSAPDTTNTGELFF.